The entry below gives a single T cell receptor (beta chain) sequence along with its context. The assay was immunoSEQ multiplex PCR, and TCRdb's table has in-frame clones only and misses some. The table has some 150,000 clones, less than 90% seen once; the top ten hold under 4.5%. This specimen belongs to a study of blood T cell repertoires in COVID-19. V gave up 2 bases and J gave up 4 bases, with 4 bases separating them. CDR1 is SGHNT, CDR2 YYREEE, per germline (reference sequence). CDR3 length: 13 residues. The TCR originated in a woman in her fifties or sixties who had recovered from COVID-19. The rearrangement links TRBV5-4 to TRBJ2-6; D gene uncertain. Sequenced material: PBMCs or T cells enriched from blood (not recorded which). The CDR3 spells CASSFSGANVLTF. CDR3 in DNA: TGTGCCAGCAGCTTCTCCGGGGCCAACGTCCTGACTTTC.